This TCR beta chain comes out of a study of beta chain features in type 1 diabetes. Study-wide results and caveats: Type 1 diabetes patients had moderately but significantly shorter TCRB CDR3s in all four CD4+ subsets.

Expressed TCRB transcripts were sequenced after all isolated RNA was converted to cDNA. Method: immunoSEQ multiplex PCR; TCRdb's copy keeps in-frame clones and lacks some. The sample shows around 240,000 clones, roughly 17% of them seen only once. In its sample, this clone was seen a few times. What it binds is not known. The CDR3 totals 17 residues. Looked up from germline, CDR1 is MGHRA and CDR2 is YSYEKL. Unmatched junction bases numbered 10, after V lost 4 bases and J lost 2 bases. The V gene is TRBV4-1, the J gene TRBJ1-1, with TRBD1 matching over 10 bases. The sample taken for sequencing was naive CD4+ T cells from blood. This clonotype originated in a young man with type 1 diabetes. The CDR3: CASSPRDRGKLNTEAFF. The CDR3 DNA is TGCGCCAGCAGCCCACGGGACAGGGGAAAACTTAACACTGAAGCTTTCTTT.